In this sample, the clone carrying this TCR beta chain is large. The antigen is unknown. CDR1 SNHLY and CDR2 FYNNEI come from the germline V gene. The CDR3 consists of 16 residues. The V end lost 3 bases, the J end lost 0 bases, and 14 bases lay between the germline ends. The Oncomine TCR Beta short-read assay was applied to DNA of cultured CD4+ T cells. The template was genomic DNA from cultured CD4+ T cells. Via MiXCR, TCRdb re-called the PCR reads, giving one row per CDR3 protein. Among 4,900 or so distinct CDR3 sequences listed, 28% were seen once. This entry is derived from a study of vaccination and CD4 T cells after COVID-19. Specified treatment: approximately 10-day PBMC culture with coronavirus spike peptide pools or control peptides (ViraFEST assay). Gathered ahead of the COVID-19 pandemic (2011-2018) were the CD4+ T cells of the unexposed donor. First, ViraFEST expanded antigen-specific T cells with peptide pools, and next it sequenced the TCRs. Peptide pools at approximately 11 ug/ml and IL-2 at approximately 11 IU/ml were added to cultures of a few million PBMCs per well.

This receptor was obtained from a human donor in good health. The sequencing sample was made of CD4+ T cells from blood, cultured in vitro. J is TRBJ1-2 and V is TRBV2; D may be TRBD1 (6 bases). The CDR3 loop reads CASSDQGRFPNYGYTF. In DNA, the CDR3 is TGTGCCAGCAGTGACCAGGGGAGGTTCCCTAACTATGGCTACACCTTC.